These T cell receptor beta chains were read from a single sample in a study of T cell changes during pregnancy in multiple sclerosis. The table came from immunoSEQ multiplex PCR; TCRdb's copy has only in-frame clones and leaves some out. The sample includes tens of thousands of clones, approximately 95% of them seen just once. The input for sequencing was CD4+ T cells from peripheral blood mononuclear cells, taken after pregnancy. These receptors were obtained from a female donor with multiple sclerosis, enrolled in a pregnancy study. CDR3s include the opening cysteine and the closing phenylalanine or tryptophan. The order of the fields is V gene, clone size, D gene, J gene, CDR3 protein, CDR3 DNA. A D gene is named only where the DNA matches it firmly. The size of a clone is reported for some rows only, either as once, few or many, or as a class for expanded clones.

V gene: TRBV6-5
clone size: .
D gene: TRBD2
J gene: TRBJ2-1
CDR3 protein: CASRPTGGFYNEQFF
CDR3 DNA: TGTGCCAGCAGGCCAACGGGAGGGTTCTACAATGAGCAGTTCTTC

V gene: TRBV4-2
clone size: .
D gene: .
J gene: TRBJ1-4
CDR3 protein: CASSQEGGVAEKLFF
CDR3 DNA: TGTGCCAGCAGCCAAGAAGGTGGAGTGGCTGAAAAACTGTTTTTT

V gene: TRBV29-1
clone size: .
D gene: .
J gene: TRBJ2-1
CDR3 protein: CSPYYGAGKQFF
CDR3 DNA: TGCAGCCCATACTACGGTGCGGGAAAGCAGTTCTTC

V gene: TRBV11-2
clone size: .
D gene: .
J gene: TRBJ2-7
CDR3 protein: CASSLGLSSYEQYF
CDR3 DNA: TGTGCCAGCAGCTTGGGGCTTAGCTCCTACGAGCAGTACTTC

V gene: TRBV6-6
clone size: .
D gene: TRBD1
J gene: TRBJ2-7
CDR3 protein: CASSSPEINRGYEQYF
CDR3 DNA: TGTGCCAGCAGTTCCCCTGAGATCAACAGGGGTTACGAGCAGTACTTC

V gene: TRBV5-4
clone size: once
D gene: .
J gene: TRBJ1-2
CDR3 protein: CASSSRDRPDYGYTF
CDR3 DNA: TGTGCCAGCAGCTCGCGGGACCGTCCCGACTATGGCTACACCTTC

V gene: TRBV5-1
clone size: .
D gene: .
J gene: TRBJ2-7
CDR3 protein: CASSRLGGYEQYF
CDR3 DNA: TGCGCCAGCAGCCGACTAGGTGGTTACGAGCAGTACTTC

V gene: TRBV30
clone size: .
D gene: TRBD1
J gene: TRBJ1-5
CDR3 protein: CACGDRGNQPQHF
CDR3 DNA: TGTGCCTGCGGGGACAGGGGCAATCAGCCCCAGCATTTT

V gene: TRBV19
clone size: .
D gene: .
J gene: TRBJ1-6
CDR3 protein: CASSSEFGSPLHF
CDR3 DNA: TGTGCCAGTAGTTCTGAGTTCGGTTCACCCCTCCACTTT

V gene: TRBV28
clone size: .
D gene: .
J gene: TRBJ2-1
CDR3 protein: CATASPNRNEQFF
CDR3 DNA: TGTGCCACAGCGAGCCCGAATAGGAATGAGCAGTTCTTC

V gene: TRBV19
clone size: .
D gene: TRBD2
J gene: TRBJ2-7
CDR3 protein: CASSMLAGGFSYEQYF
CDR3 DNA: TGTGCCAGTAGTATGCTAGCGGGAGGTTTCTCCTACGAGCAGTACTTC

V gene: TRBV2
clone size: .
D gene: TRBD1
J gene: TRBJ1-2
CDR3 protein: CASRRLGQAPYGYTF
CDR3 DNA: TGTGCCAGCAGAAGACTCGGACAGGCTCCTTATGGCTACACCTTC

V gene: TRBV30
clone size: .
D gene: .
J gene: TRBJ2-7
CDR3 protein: CAWSVRASGEQYF
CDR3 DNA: TGTGCCTGGAGTGTACGAGCGAGCGGGGAGCAGTACTTC

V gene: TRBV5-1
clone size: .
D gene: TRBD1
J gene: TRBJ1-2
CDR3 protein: CASSYRQGELDGYTF
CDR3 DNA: TGCGCCAGCAGCTATCGACAGGGGGAACTGGATGGCTACACCTTC

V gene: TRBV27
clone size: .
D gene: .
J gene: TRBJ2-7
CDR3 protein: CASNSGGRSGEQYF
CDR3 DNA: TGTGCCAGCAACTCCGGGGGGCGTTCTGGCGAGCAGTACTTC

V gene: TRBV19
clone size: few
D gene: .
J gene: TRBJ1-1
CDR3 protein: CASTQRGRDSEAFF
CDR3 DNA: TGTGCCAGTACCCAAAGGGGCAGGGACTCTGAAGCTTTCTTT

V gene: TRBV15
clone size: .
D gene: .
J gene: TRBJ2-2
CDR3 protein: CATSRDMTGELFF
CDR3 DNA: TGTGCCACCAGCAGAGATATGACCGGGGAGCTGTTTTTT

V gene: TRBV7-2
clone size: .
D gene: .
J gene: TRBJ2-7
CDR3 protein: CASSLYETPGYEQYF
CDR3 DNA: TGTGCCAGCAGCTTATACGAGACACCCGGCTACGAGCAGTACTTC

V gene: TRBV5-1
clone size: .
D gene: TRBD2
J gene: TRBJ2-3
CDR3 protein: CASSLAGTSGTSTDTQYF
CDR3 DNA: TGCGCCAGCAGCTTGGCCGGGACTAGCGGCACCAGCACAGATACGCAGTATTTT

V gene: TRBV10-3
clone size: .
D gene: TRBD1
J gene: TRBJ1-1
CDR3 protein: CAISELRQGGMNTEAFF
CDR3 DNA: TGTGCCATCAGTGAGTTGAGACAGGGGGGGATGAACACTGAAGCTTTCTTT

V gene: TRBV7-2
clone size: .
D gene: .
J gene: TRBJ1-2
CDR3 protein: CASSRGGLNYGYTF
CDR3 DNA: TGTGCCAGCAGCCGGGGGGGGCTAAACTATGGCTACACCTTC

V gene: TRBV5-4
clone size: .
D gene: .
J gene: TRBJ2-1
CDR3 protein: CASSLTGEGGEQFF
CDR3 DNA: TGTGCCAGCAGCTTGACCGGTGAAGGGGGTGAGCAGTTCTTC

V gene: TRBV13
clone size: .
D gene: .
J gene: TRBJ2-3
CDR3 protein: CASSFSGPADTQYF
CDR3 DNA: TGTGCCAGCAGCTTCAGCGGTCCGGCGGATACGCAGTATTTT

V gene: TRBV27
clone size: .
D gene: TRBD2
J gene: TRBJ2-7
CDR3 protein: CASSFSGRGSYEQYF
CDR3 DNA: TGTGCCAGCAGTTTTAGCGGGAGGGGGTCCTACGAGCAGTACTTC

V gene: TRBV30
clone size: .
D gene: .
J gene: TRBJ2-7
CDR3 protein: CAWSVLQEQYF
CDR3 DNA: TGTGCCTGGAGTGTATTGCAGGAGCAGTACTTC

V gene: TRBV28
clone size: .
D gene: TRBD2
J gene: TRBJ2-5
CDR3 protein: CASSFTGTRETQYF
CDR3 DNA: TGTGCCAGCAGTTTCACCGGGACTAGAGAGACCCAGTACTTC

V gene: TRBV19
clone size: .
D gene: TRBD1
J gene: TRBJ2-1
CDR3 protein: CASSLTGEPYNEQFF
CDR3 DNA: TGTGCCAGTAGTTTAACAGGGGAACCTTACAATGAGCAGTTCTTC

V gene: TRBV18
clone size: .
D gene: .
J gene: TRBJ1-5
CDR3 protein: CASSPVGTTPYSNQPQHF
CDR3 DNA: TGTGCCAGCTCACCGGTCGGGACAACACCTTATAGCAATCAGCCCCAGCATTTT

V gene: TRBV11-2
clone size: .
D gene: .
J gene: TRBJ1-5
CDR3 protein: CASSLGGGFGQPQHF
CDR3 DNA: TGTGCCAGCAGCTTAGGGGGCGGATTCGGGCAGCCCCAGCATTTT

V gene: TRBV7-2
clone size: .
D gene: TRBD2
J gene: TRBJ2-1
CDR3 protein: CASSLGGLAGAPEQFF
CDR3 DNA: TGTGCCAGCAGCTTAGGGGGACTAGCGGGGGCCCCCGAGCAGTTCTTC

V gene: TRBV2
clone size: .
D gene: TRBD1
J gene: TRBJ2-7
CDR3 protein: CASKADRLYEQYF
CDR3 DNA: TGTGCCAGCAAAGCGGACAGGCTCTACGAGCAGTACTTC

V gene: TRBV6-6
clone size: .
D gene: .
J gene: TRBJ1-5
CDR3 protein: CASSYVGGGQGQPQHF
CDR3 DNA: TGTGCCAGCAGTTACGTCGGGGGGGGTCAGGGTCAGCCCCAGCATTTT

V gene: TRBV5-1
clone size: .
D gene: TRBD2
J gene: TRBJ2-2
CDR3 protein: CASSLRASGTNTGELFF
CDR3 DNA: TGCGCCAGCAGCTTGCGGGCTAGCGGAACGAACACCGGGGAGCTGTTTTTT

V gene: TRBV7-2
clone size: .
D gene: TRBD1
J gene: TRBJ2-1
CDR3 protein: CASSLETGFYNEQFF
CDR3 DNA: TGTGCCAGCAGCTTAGAGACAGGGTTCTACAATGAGCAGTTCTTC

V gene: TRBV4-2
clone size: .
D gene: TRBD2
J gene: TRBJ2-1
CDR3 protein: CASSQELAGYYNEQFF
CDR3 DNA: TGTGCCAGCAGCCAAGAACTAGCGGGGTACTACAATGAGCAGTTCTTC

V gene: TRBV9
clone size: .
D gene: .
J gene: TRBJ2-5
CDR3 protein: CASSVGTGWVETQYF
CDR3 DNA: TGTGCCAGCAGCGTTGGAACAGGGTGGGTAGAGACCCAGTACTTC

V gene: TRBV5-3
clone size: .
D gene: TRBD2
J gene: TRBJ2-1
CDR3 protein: CARSLGLAGAHEQFF
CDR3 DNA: TGTGCCAGAAGCTTGGGACTAGCGGGAGCTCATGAGCAGTTCTTC

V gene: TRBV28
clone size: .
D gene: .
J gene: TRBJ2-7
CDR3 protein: CASSRYAYEQYF
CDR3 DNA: TGTGCCAGCAGTCGTTATGCCTACGAGCAGTACTTC

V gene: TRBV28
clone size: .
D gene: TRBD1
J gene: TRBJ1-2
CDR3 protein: CASKETGGGYGYTF
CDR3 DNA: TGTGCCAGCAAGGAGACAGGGGGGGGTTATGGCTACACCTTC

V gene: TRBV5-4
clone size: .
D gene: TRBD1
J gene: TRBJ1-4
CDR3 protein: CASSSHGQGSDNEKLFF
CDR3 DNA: TGTGCCAGCAGCTCTCATGGACAGGGGTCGGATAATGAAAAACTGTTTTTT

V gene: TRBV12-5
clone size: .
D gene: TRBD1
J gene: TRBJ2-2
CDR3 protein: CASGLVLTAGGTGELFF
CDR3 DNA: TGTGCTAGTGGTTTGGTTCTGACGGCAGGGGGCACCGGGGAGCTGTTTTTT

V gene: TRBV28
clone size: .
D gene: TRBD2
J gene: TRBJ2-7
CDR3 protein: CASRTLFSGSHEQYF
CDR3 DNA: TGTGCCAGCAGGACACTCTTCAGCGGGAGCCACGAGCAGTACTTC

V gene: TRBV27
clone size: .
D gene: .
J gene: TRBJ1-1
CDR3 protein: CASRNSGVPNTEAFF
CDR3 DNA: TGTGCCAGCAGAAATTCAGGGGTCCCGAACACTGAAGCTTTCTTT

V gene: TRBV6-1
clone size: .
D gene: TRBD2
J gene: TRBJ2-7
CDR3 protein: CASRWGGEQYF
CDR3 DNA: TGTGCCAGCAGATGGGGGGGGGAGCAGTACTTC

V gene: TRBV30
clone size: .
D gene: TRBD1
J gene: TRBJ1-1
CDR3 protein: CAWSTGTGGFEAFF
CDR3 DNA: TGTGCCTGGAGTACCGGGACAGGGGGTTTTGAAGCTTTCTTT

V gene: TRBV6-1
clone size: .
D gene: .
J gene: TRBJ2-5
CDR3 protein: CASSEGSGTQYF
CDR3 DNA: TGTGCCAGCAGTGAAGGGTCCGGGACCCAGTACTTC

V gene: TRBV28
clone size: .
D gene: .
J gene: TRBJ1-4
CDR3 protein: CASSLPGAGNEKLFF
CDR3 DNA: TGTGCCAGCAGTTTACCAGGGGCTGGTAATGAAAAACTGTTTTTT

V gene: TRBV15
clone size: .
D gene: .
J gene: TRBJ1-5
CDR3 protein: CATSRDLQGPQPQHF
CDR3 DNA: TGTGCCACCAGCAGAGATCTGCAGGGTCCCCAGCCCCAGCATTTT